The source of this T cell receptor beta chain is a study of patients and donors after allogeneic stem cell transplantation. Trimming pared 0 bases from V and 7 bases from J, leaving 15 bases between. The CDR3 spans 16 residues. Germline CDR1 SNHLY, CDR2 FYNNEI. TCRdb reprocessed the RT-PCR reads via MiXCR and lists one record per CDR3 protein. The sample includes 900,000 to 1,000,000 distinct CDR3 sequences, about a sixth of them seen just once. This clonotype was seen a few times. The sequence was collected from a human donor who was either an allogeneic HSCT recipient or a stem cell or donor lymphocyte infusion donor (not recorded which). It is not recorded whose cells these are; they may come from a transplant donor. The chain has TRBV2 and TRBJ1-4, with a tentative D call TRBD1 (6 bases). The sequencing input was blood, either unsorted or a sorted T cell fraction (not recorded which). The CDR3 loop reads CASSEALGQRREKLFF. CDR3 bases: TGTGCCAGCAGTGAAGCGCTAGGACAGCGGCGTGAAAAACTGTTTTTT.